Below, 19 T cell receptor beta chains from the same sample are listed, as sequenced in a study of blood T cell repertoires in COVID-19. Using immunoSEQ multiplex PCR, the repertoire was profiled, and TCRdb retains in-frame clones only, with some absent. The sample contains approximately 75,000 clones, approximately 74% of which appear only once. The source material was peripheral blood. All receptors come from a human donor with acute or convalescent COVID-19. The donor label of this sample is uncertain.

In this sample, this clone turned up a few times. The V and J genes are TRBV7-2 and TRBJ2-3, with TRBD2 matching over 7 bases. The V gene end was trimmed by 5 bases and the J gene end by 3 bases; junction bases not matched to a gene: 5. CDR1 and CDR2 from the germline V gene are SGHTA and FQGNSA. The CDR3 is 14 residues long. Here the CDR3 DNA reads TGTGCCAGCAGCCCCGGGAGGACGACAGATACGCAGTATTTT. Translated, it gives CASSPGRTTDTQYF.

The chain carries TRBV19 and TRBJ2-1, with D perhaps TRBD1 (5 bases). Deletions cut 8 bases from V and 0 bases from J, with 14 bases between. The CDR3 is 15 residues long. Germline CDR1 reads LNHDA; CDR2 reads SQIVND (reference sequence). The CDR3 DNA follows: TGTGCCAGTCCGAACAGGAGCTACTCCTACAATGAGCAGTTCTTC. This codes for CASPNRSYSYNEQFF.

The chain employs TRBV6-2 or TRBV6-3 and TRBJ1-1; D is undetermined. Germline V gives CDR1 MNHEY, CDR2 SVGEGT. The CDR3 length is 11 residues. V was cut by 1 base and J by 5 bases, with 2 bases left in between. In nucleotides, the CDR3 is TGTGCCAGCAGTTACTTAACTGAAGCTTTCTTT. Protein sequence: CASSYLTEAFF.

In DNA, the CDR3 is TGTGCCAGCAGAACCCAGGGAATCGGGGAGCTGTTTTTT. Its translation: CASRTQGIGELFF. The chain has TRBV28 and TRBJ2-2, with D tentatively TRBD1 (5 bases). Trimming shortened V by 6 bases and J by 7 bases, and 12 bases separated the two germline ends. The CDR3 runs 13 residues. Germline V lookup: CDR1 MDHEN, CDR2 SYDVKM.

This clone was seen a few times. The V gene is TRBV11-2, the J gene TRBJ2-7; 7 positions match TRBD1. Per the germline V gene, CDR1 is SGHAT and CDR2 is FQNNGV. Trimming cost V 5 bases and J 1 base; bases outside gene matches: 5. CDR3 length: 14 amino acids. DNA for the CDR3: TGTGCCAGCAGCAGAGGGACAGCTTCCTACGAGCAGTACTTC. It encodes CASSRGTASYEQYF.

V usage is TRBV10-3 and J usage is TRBJ2-5; tentatively, D is TRBD2 (5 bases). The CDR3 is made up of 13 amino acids. Germline V gene data show CDR1 as ENHRY and CDR2 as SYGVKD. Trimming stripped 8 bases from V and 5 bases from J, with 15 bases between. The CDR3 DNA reads as TGTGCCATCGGCGATGGGTCGGGGGAGACCCAGTACTTC. This sequence encodes CAIGDGSGETQYF.

The V call is TRBV6-5, the J call TRBJ1-6, with D perhaps TRBD1 (6 bases). The CDR3 is 16 amino acids. Germline V lookup: CDR1 MNHEY, CDR2 SVGAGI. V was trimmed by 3 bases and J by 2 bases, leaving 11 bases between them. The chain's CDR3 is CASSYTGTTYNSPLHF. Here the CDR3 DNA reads TGTGCCAGCAGTTATACAGGGACTACCTATAATTCACCCCTCCACTTT.

The rearrangement uses TRBV27 and TRBJ1-1; 8 bases agree with TRBD1. The trim removed 6 bases at V and 0 bases at J, leaving 6 bases unmatched. Germline V CDR1 and CDR2: MNHEY, SMNVEV (reference sequence). The CDR3 is 15 residues long. Written as DNA, the CDR3 is TGTGCCAGCAGACAGGGGGGGCACATGAACACTGAAGCTTTCTTT. Protein sequence: CASRQGGHMNTEAFF.

J is TRBJ2-5 and V is TRBV9; possibly TRBD1 for D (6 bases). Germline V CDR1 and CDR2: SGDLS, YYNGEE. The V and J ends lost 0 bases and 5 bases respectively, with 11 bases between them. This CDR3 is built from 14 residues. CDR3 DNA sequence: TGTGCCAGCAGCGTAGGGCAGGGGATGGAGACCCAGTACTTC. This codes for CASSVGQGMETQYF.

V and J are TRBV5-4 and TRBJ1-2, with a tentative D call TRBD1 (5 bases). The germline CDR1 and CDR2 sequences are SGHNT and YYREEE (reference sequence). Trimming cost V 4 bases and J 7 bases, with 11 bases left between them. This CDR3 is 12 amino acids long. Here the CDR3 reads CASSGARGGYTF. The CDR3, as DNA: TGTGCCAGCAGCGGCGCAAGGGGTGGCTACACCTTC.

This sequence joins TRBV9 and TRBJ2-2, with D possibly TRBD2 on 5 matching bases. The CDR3 covers 16 residues. Per the germline V gene, CDR1 is SGDLS and CDR2 is YYNGEE. V shed 0 bases and J shed 2 bases, with 11 bases lying between them. CDR3 DNA: TGTGCCAGCAGCGTAGATGGCGCTAGCAACACCGGGGAGCTGTTTTTT. It is translated as CASSVDGASNTGELFF.

The V and J genes are TRBV23-1 and TRBJ1-5; TRBD1 might be the D (5 bases). TRBV23-1 falls under the ORF class, with uncertain function. The ends were cut back, 10 bases at V and 3 bases at J, with 19 bases in the middle. This CDR3 spans 15 amino acids. The CDR3 coding sequence is TGCGCCACCTTGATTCCGAGACAGCTCAATCAGCCCCAGCATTTT. Its translation is CATLIPRQLNQPQHF.

This chain connects TRBV28 to TRBJ2-3; 8 bases align to TRBD2. The CDR3 has 14 residues. CDR1 is MDHEN, CDR2 SYDVKM, per germline. J lost 7 bases, V lost 8 bases, and 11 bases had no gene match. CDR3 bases: TGTGCCAGCGAAGATCGCGGGAGGTTTTATACGCAGTATTTT. This gives the protein CASEDRGRFYTQYF.

The chain has TRBV19 and TRBJ2-1; TRBD2 is a possible D gene (6 bases). CDR1 is LNHDA, CDR2 SQIVND, per germline (reference sequence). The CDR3 length is 16 residues. Between the trimmed V and J ends, which lost 3 bases and 2 bases, there was a span of 14 bases. The CDR3 DNA is TGTGCCAGTAGTATTGGATCCCCGGGAGCCTACAATGAGCAGTTCTTC. Its translation: CASSIGSPGAYNEQFF.

The rearrangement uses TRBV5-6 and TRBJ1-1; 7 bases align to TRBD1. V lost 4 bases to trimming and J lost 3 bases; unmatched junction nucleotides: 6. Germline CDR1 SGHDT, CDR2 YYEEEE. This CDR3 region has 14 residues. The CDR3 protein is CASSRRDSYTEAFF. The CDR3, as DNA: TGTGCCAGCAGCCGCAGGGACAGCTACACTGAAGCTTTCTTT.

The gene calls are TRBV14 and TRBJ2-3; 7 bases align to TRBD2. The CDR3 runs to 15 residues. Looked up from germline, CDR1 is SGHDN and CDR2 is FVKESK. Unmatched junction bases numbered 5, after V lost 5 bases and J lost 0 bases. This chain's CDR3 is CASSSRTRSTDTQYF. CDR3 DNA sequence: TGTGCCAGCAGCTCCCGGACTAGGAGCACAGATACGCAGTATTTT.

This clone ranks as medium-sized. The chain links TRBV24-1 to TRBJ1-1; D gene unclear. Germline CDR1 and CDR2: KGHDR and SFDVKD. This CDR3 contains 15 residues. Trimming took 2 bases from V and 1 from J, leaving 10 bases between them. The DNA of the CDR3 is TGTGCCACCAGTGATTCGCCTGGCCCGAACACTGAAGCTTTCTTT. Amino acid sequence: CATSDSPGPNTEAFF.

V usage is TRBV29-1 and J usage is TRBJ1-1; D is possibly TRBD1 (6 bases). CDR1 and CDR2 (germline): SQVTM, ANQGSEA. Trimming shortened V by 6 bases and J by 6 bases, and 17 bases separated the two germline ends. This CDR3 contains 13 residues. CDR3 DNA: TGCAGCGTCCCCGGGGGGCGAATCCCTGAAGCTTTCTTT. Its translation is CSVPGGRIPEAFF.

The rearrangement uses TRBV6-5 and TRBJ1-2; D gene ambiguous. The V gene's germline CDR1 is MNHEY and CDR2 SVGAGI. The CDR3 length is 15 residues. Trimming cost V 6 bases and J 1 base, with 15 bases left between them. CDR3 bases: TGTGCCAGCAGAAGGGAGGAGGGTAGTAACTATGGCTACACCTTC. Amino acids: CASRREEGSNYGYTF.